Listed here is a single T cell receptor beta chain. The data are from a study of blood T cell repertoires in COVID-19. Overall study: COVID-19 samples, acute and convalescent, were from the United States, Italy and Spain. The analysed material was cDNA or gDNA that came from T cells, B-cell-depleted T cells, or PBMCs.

Source study methods: Researchers report that nucleated cell counts were estimated from reference gene primer amplification. Assay used: immunoSEQ multiplex PCR; TCRdb lists only in-frame clones, some missing. Clonal size and the V and J genes are those of that table, whereas D and trimming came from the DNA. The data show over 350,000 clones, roughly 89% seen once. CDR3 size: 14 residues. Trimming removed 8 bases at V and 7 bases at J, with 18 bases between. Germline values: CDR1 MDHEN, CDR2 SYDVKM. V is TRBV28 and J is TRBJ1-5; D is unclear. The receptor comes from a woman younger than 45 with active or convalescent COVID-19. Sequencing input: peripheral blood. The CDR3 DNA reads TGTGCCAGCTCCACCCACGCCAGAGGCCAGCCCCAGCATTTT. It specifies CASSTHARGQPQHF.